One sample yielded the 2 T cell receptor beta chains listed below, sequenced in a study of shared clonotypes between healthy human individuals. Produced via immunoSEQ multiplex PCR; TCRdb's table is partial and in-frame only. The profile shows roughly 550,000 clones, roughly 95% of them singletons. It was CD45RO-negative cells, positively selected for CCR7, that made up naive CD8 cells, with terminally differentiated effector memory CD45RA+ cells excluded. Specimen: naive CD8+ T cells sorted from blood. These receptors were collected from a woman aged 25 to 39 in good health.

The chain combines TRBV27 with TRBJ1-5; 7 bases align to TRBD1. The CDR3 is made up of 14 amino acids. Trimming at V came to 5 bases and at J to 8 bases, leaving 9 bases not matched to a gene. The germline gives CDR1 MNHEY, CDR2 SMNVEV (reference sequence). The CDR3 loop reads CASSQEGARKPQHF. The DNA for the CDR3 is TGTGCCAGCAGTCAAGAGGGGGCGCGGAAGCCCCAGCATTTT.

CDR3 nucleotides: TGCGCCAGCAGCACCCACCGGGACTCCTACAATGAGCAGTTCTTC. This translates into CASSTHRDSYNEQFF. V is TRBV10-1 and J is TRBJ2-1, with D possibly being TRBD2 (5 bases). V was trimmed by 6 bases and J by 0 bases, leaving 12 bases between them. CDR3 length equals 15 residues. CDR1 is WNHNN, CDR2 SYGVQD, per germline (reference sequence).